The 17 T cell receptor beta chains below were found in one sample sequenced in a study of cytomegalovirus exposure and HLA in healthy donors. Profiling relied on immunoSEQ multiplex PCR, and the TCRdb table lists in-frame clones only, not all of them. The table lists tens of thousands of clones, 94% of them singletons. The sequenced material came from PBMCs. The receptors here all came from a man aged 18 to 29 in good health and CMV-seropositive.

The J gene is TRBJ2-7, the V gene TRBV5-1; 9 bases are shared with TRBD1. The CDR3 has 15 residues. The germline gives CDR1 SGHRS, CDR2 YFSETQ. Trimming cost V 3 bases and J 4 bases; bases outside gene matches: 8. CDR3 region: CASSWDRALIYEQYF. For the CDR3, the DNA is TGCGCCAGCAGCTGGGACAGGGCGCTGATATACGAGCAGTACTTC.

The V gene is TRBV5-1, the J gene TRBJ1-1; possible D gene TRBD1, 6 bases. The CDR3 runs 14 residues. Deletions cut 2 bases from V and 1 base from J, with 9 bases between. From germline, CDR1 is SGHRS and CDR2 YFSETQ. The CDR3 nucleotides read TGCGCCAGCAGCTTAGAGGGACAGAACACTGAAGCTTTCTTT. Translation: CASSLEGQNTEAFF.

The rearrangement uses TRBV15 and TRBJ1-4; D might be TRBD1 (5 bases). CDR3 size: 14 residues. CDR1 and CDR2 (germline): LNHNV, YYDKDF (reference sequence). The V and J ends lost 1 base and 5 bases respectively, with 8 bases between them. CDR3: CATSRGGRNEKLFF. The CDR3 DNA sequence: TGTGCCACCAGCAGAGGGGGCAGGAATGAAAAACTGTTTTTT.

The sample holds one count of this clone. The chain combines TRBV6-5 with TRBJ2-1; 7 bases align to TRBD1. The CDR3 has 15 amino acids. Germline assignment: CDR1 MNHEY and CDR2 SVGAGI. J was trimmed by 3 bases and V by 4 bases; bases with no gene match: 6. Here the CDR3 DNA reads TGTGCCAGCAGTTCCCCGACAGGGAACTACAATGAGCAGTTCTTC. It specifies CASSSPTGNYNEQFF.

The genes are TRBV27 and TRBJ2-7; 11 bases are shared with TRBD2. V lost 7 bases and J lost 5; bases outside the gene matches: 10. Germline V lookup: CDR1 MNHEY, CDR2 SMNVEV (reference sequence). CDR3 length: 15 amino acids. The CDR3 region is CASTQTSGSIHEQYF. The CDR3 DNA reads TGTGCCAGCACCCAAACTAGCGGGAGTATCCACGAGCAGTACTTC.

The V gene is TRBV2, the J gene TRBJ2-3; D is perhaps TRBD2 (6 bases). The CDR3 runs 14 residues. Germline V gene sequence: CDR1 SNHLY, CDR2 FYNNEI. V was pared by 3 bases and J by 5 bases, with 12 bases between. The CDR3: CASSESGRGDTQYF. The DNA of the CDR3 is TGTGCCAGCAGTGAGTCAGGGCGGGGAGATACGCAGTATTTT.

V usage is TRBV29-1 and J usage is TRBJ2-5; a weak D match, TRBD1 (5 bases). The V gene lost 2 bases and the J gene lost 7 bases, with 14 bases spanning the gap. Germline V gene lookup returns CDR1 SQVTM and CDR2 ANQGSEA. The CDR3 runs to 13 residues. CDR3 in amino acids: CSVEMDTTGTQYF. The CDR3 DNA sequence: TGCAGCGTTGAAATGGACACTACAGGGACCCAGTACTTC. The full variable domain, rest sourced from reference TRBV29-1 and TRBJ2-5, is SAVISQKPSRDICQRGTSLTIQCQVDSQVTMMFWYRQQPGQSLTLIATANQGSEATYESGFVIDKFPISRPNLTFSTLTVSNMSPEDSSIYLCSVEMDTTGTQYFGPGTRLLVL.

This chain uses TRBV7-9 with TRBJ2-7, with 8 bases fitting TRBD2. There are 15 residues in the CDR3. The V gene end was trimmed by 6 bases and the J gene end by 4 bases; junction bases not matched to a gene: 11. From germline, CDR1 is SEHNR and CDR2 FQNEAQ (reference sequence). The CDR3 loop is CASSSQREIPYEQYF. In nucleotides, the CDR3 is TGTGCCAGCAGTTCTCAGCGGGAGATACCTTACGAGCAGTACTTC. The whole variable domain, remainder taken from reference TRBV7-9 and TRBJ2-7, is DTGVSQNPRHKITKRGQNVTFRCDPISEHNRLYWYRQTLGQGPEFLTYFQNEAQLEKSRLLSDRFSAERPKGSFSTLEIQRTEQGDSAMYLCASSSQREIPYEQYFGPGTRLTVT.

The genes are TRBV19 and TRBJ1-1, with TRBD1 matching 9 bases. CDR3 length: 15 residues. V was pared by 3 bases and J by 3 bases, with 5 bases of the junction left unmatched. Per germline, CDR1 LNHDA and CDR2 SQIVND (reference sequence). CDR3 amino acids: CASSMGQGIDTEAFF. The CDR3 coding sequence is TGTGCCAGTAGTATGGGACAGGGTATCGACACTGAAGCTTTCTTT.

The J gene is TRBJ1-1, the V gene TRBV6-1; D is undetermined. Germline V gene lookup returns CDR1 MNHNS and CDR2 SASEGT. There are 14 residues in the CDR3. V was clipped by 7 bases and J by 0 bases, with 12 bases between them. The CDR3 here is CASTEAVMNTEAFF. The CDR3 nucleotides are TGTGCCAGCACGGAAGCTGTCATGAACACTGAAGCTTTCTTT.

The rearrangement links TRBV29-1 to TRBJ1-2; a weak D match, TRBD1 (6 bases). The CDR3 covers 15 residues. Trimming pared 1 base from V and 9 bases from J, leaving 21 bases between. CDR1 is SQVTM, CDR2 ANQGSEA, per germline. In DNA form, the CDR3 reads TGCAGCGTTGAAGCGGACGGGACACCCTTCCTAAGCTACACCTTC. This codes for CSVEADGTPFLSYTF.

The chain couples TRBV28 to TRBJ2-2, with no clear D. The CDR3 is 14 residues long. Germline CDR1 reads MDHEN; CDR2 reads SYDVKM. Trimming removed 3 bases at V and 6 bases at J, with 11 bases between. CDR3 amino acids: CASSFIVRPGELFF. The CDR3 DNA sequence: TGTGCCAGCAGTTTTATAGTTCGTCCCGGGGAGCTGTTTTTT.

This chain connects TRBV6-5 to TRBJ1-3; D is uncertain. Germline V gene lookup returns CDR1 MNHEY and CDR2 SVGAGI. The ends were cut back, 0 bases at V and 1 base at J, with 10 bases in the middle. The CDR3 runs 16 residues. CDR3 residues: CASSYSSAGSGNTIYF. In nucleotides, the CDR3 is TGTGCCAGCAGTTACTCTTCGGCGGGTTCTGGAAACACCATATATTTT.

This chain joins TRBV28 and TRBJ1-2, with a tentative D call TRBD1 (5 bases). Germline V gene lookup returns CDR1 MDHEN and CDR2 SYDVKM. CDR3 length: 14 amino acids. V was trimmed by 6 bases and J by 6 bases, leaving 17 bases between them. CDR3 amino acids: CASRYGSRVNGYTF. The CDR3 DNA follows: TGTGCCAGCAGATACGGGAGCAGGGTAAATGGCTACACCTTC.

The genes are TRBV25-1 and TRBJ2-1; perhaps TRBD2 as D (6 bases). V was pared by 3 bases and J by 3 bases, with 9 bases between. Germline V lookup: CDR1 MGHDK, CDR2 SYGVNS. This CDR3 is built from 14 residues. CDR3 loop: CASSEDGSYNEQFF. The CDR3 nucleotides are TGTGCCAGCAGTGAGGACGGGAGCTACAATGAGCAGTTCTTC.

This clone was seen only a few times. The chain combines TRBV5-5 with TRBJ2-7; D is undetermined. Trimming pared 3 bases from V and 3 bases from J, leaving 10 bases between. This CDR3 is 13 amino acids long. CDR1 is SGHKS and CDR2 is YYEKEE in the germline V gene (reference sequence). The CDR3 bases are TGTGCCAGCAGCTCTGGGCTCGTCTACGAGCAGTACTTC. Amino acids: CASSSGLVYEQYF.

The rearrangement uses TRBV5-4 and TRBJ1-1, with 8 bases fitting TRBD1. Germline V gives CDR1 SGHNT, CDR2 YYREEE (reference sequence). The CDR3 is made up of 16 amino acids. J gave up 5 bases and V 3 bases, and 12 bases lay outside the gene matches. Written as DNA, the CDR3 is TGTGCCAGCAGCTCCGGGACAGGCTATCAGGGGACTGAAGCTTTCTTT. As protein: CASSSGTGYQGTEAFF.